What follows is one TCR beta chain and its context. This record comes from a study of blood T cell repertoires in COVID-19. Study background: Whether acute or convalescent, the COVID-19 samples came from the United States, Italy and Spain. From T cells, B-cell-depleted T cells, or PBMCs came the material, which was cDNA or gDNA.

There are 15 residues in the CDR3. V shed 3 bases, J shed 5 bases, and the junction held 9 bases outside the gene matches. CDR1 is SGHRS, CDR2 YFSETQ, per germline. TCRdb keeps only in-frame clones here, not all; method: immunoSEQ multiplex PCR. The data contain around 97,000 clones, roughly 90% of them singletons. This rearrangement joins TRBV5-1 to TRBJ2-7; 9 bases map to TRBD2. Sequences were obtained from peripheral blood. The sequence derives from a woman aged 55-70 years with acute or convalescent COVID-19. Here the CDR3 DNA reads TGCGCCAGCAGCTCGCTAGCGGGAAATGTCGACGAGCAGTACTTC. Translating gives CASSSLAGNVDEQYF.